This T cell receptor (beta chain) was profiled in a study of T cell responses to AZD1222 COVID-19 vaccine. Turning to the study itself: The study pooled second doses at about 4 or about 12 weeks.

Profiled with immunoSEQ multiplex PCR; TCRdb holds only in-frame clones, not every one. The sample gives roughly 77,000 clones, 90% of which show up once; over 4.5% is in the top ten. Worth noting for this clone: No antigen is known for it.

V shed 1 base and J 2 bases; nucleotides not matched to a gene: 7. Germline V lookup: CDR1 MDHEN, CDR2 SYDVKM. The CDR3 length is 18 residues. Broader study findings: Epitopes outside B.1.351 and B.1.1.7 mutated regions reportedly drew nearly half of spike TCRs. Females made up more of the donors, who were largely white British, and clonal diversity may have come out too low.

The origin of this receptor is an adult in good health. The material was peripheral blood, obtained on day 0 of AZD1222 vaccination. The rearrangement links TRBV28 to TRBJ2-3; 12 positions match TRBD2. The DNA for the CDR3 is TGTGCCAGCAGTTTATACGGAACTAGCGGGGGGTTCACAGATACGCAGTATTTT. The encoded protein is CASSLYGTSGGFTDTQYF.